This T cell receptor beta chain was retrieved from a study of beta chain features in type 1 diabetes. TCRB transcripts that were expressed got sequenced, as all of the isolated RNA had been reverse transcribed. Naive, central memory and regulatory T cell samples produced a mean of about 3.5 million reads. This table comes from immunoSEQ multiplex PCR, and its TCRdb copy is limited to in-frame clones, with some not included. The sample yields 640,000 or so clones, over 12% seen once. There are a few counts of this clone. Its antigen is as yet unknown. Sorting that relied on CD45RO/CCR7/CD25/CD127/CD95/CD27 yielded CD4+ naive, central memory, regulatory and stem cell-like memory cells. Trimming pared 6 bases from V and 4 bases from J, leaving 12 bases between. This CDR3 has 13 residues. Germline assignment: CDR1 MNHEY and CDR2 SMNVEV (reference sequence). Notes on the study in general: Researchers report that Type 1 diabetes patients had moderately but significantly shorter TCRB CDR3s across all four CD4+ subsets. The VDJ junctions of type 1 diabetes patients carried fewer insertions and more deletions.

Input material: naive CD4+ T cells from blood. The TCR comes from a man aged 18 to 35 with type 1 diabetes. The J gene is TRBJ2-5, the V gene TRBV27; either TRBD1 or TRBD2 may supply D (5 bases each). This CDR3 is CASRRAGGETQYF. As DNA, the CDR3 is TGTGCCAGCAGGCGTGCTGGGGGAGAGACCCAGTACTTC.